This TCR beta chain was retrieved from a study of T-cell memory formation after mild COVID-19. TCRdb reanalysed the 5' RACE reads using MiXCR and keeps one entry per CDR3 protein. The table includes roughly 600,000 distinct CDR3 sequences, more than 15% detected once. About this clonotype itself: Its antigen is still unknown.

Points from the study as a whole: Researchers could not confirm that second-wave clones peaking on day 37 targeted SARS-CoV-2. Memory sampled before infection contained some responding clones, suggesting cross-reactive memory joined.

The CDR3 covers 14 residues. Germline assignment: CDR1 SEHNR and CDR2 FQNEAQ (reference sequence). J lost 3 bases, V lost 3 bases, and 3 bases had no gene match. The sequencing sample was made of PBMCs or a T cell subset sorted from them (not recorded which). The sequence derives from an adult woman who had mild COVID-19 (a few samples of this study predate the infection). Cell type and time point are not known. The chain has TRBV7-9 and TRBJ2-3; 7 bases align to TRBD1. Here the CDR3 DNA reads TGTGCCAGCAGCTTCCCGGGACAGACAGATACGCAGTATTTT. Its protein is CASSFPGQTDTQYF.